Listed below are T cell receptor beta chains from one sample, sequenced in a study of CD8+ T cells in alopecia areata. Sequenced by immunoSEQ multiplex PCR; TCRdb stores in-frame clones only, minus some. The repertoire consists of about 98,000 clones, with nearly 45% occurring once and the leading ten covering 0.79%. Sequencing was done on a sample of CD4+ T cells sorted from blood. The receptors were sampled from a human donor with alopecia areata. CDR3s include the opening cysteine and the closing phenylalanine or tryptophan. Fields, in order: V gene, D gene, clone size, J gene, CDR3 protein, CDR3 DNA. The D gene is left open where the match is weak. The size field is filled for only some rows; it gives once, few, many or a size class.

>TRBV23-1|-|-|TRBJ2-2
CASSRPFPGELFF
TGCGCCAGCAGCCGTCCTTTCCCCGGGGAGCTGTTTTTT
>TRBV30|TRBD1|-|TRBJ2-5
CAWTGGASQYF
TGTGCCTGGACAGGGGGTGCCTCCCAGTACTTC
>TRBV29-1|-|-|TRBJ2-1
CSVVTPLRGVEQFF
TGCAGCGTTGTGACTCCACTACGCGGAGTTGAGCAGTTCTTC
>TRBV7-9|-|-|TRBJ1-5
CASSSSGGLNQPQHF
TGTGCCAGCAGCAGTTCCGGGGGACTCAATCAGCCCCAGCATTTT
>TRBV30|-|-|TRBJ2-5
CAWSLHSQETQYF
TGTGCCTGGAGCCTCCATTCCCAAGAGACCCAGTACTTC
>TRBV5-4|-|-|TRBJ2-1
CASSPLLTGGLYNEQFF
TGTGCCAGCAGCCCCCTTCTGACGGGGGGCCTCTACAATGAGCAGTTCTTC
>TRBV11-2|-|few|TRBJ2-7
CASSFRGQAYEQYF
TGTGCCAGCAGCTTCCGAGGACAAGCCTACGAGCAGTACTTC
>TRBV20-1|-|-|TRBJ2-7
CSARDGREQYF
TGCAGTGCTAGAGATGGGCGGGAGCAGTACTTC
>TRBV2|-|few|TRBJ2-2
CASSPFRDVTGELFF
TGTGCCAGCAGTCCTTTTAGGGACGTAACCGGGGAGCTGTTTTTT
>TRBV29-1|-|few|TRBJ1-1
CSVGANTEAFF
TGCAGCGTTGGGGCAAACACTGAAGCTTTCTTT
>TRBV9|-|-|TRBJ2-1
CASSQGVQELNEQFF
TGTGCCAGCAGTCAAGGGGTCCAGGAGCTCAATGAGCAGTTCTTC
>TRBV7-3|-|-|TRBJ2-1
CASSTRDTPYNEQFF
TGTGCCAGCAGCACCCGGGACACACCCTACAATGAGCAGTTCTTC
>TRBV30|-|-|TRBJ1-3
CAWSVGPSGNTIYF
TGTGCCTGGAGTGTCGGTCCCTCTGGAAACACCATATATTTT
>TRBV30|-|-|TRBJ1-4
CAWSVRAGTNEKLFF
TGTGCCTGGAGTGTACGGGCAGGGACCAATGAAAAACTGTTTTTT
>TRBV7-2|-|once|TRBJ2-7
CASSLAAADEQYF
TGTGCCAGCAGCTTAGCGGCAGCGGACGAGCAGTACTTC
>TRBV4-3|-|-|TRBJ2-1
CASSLELDLYNEQFF
TGCGCCAGCAGCCTAGAATTAGACTTATACAATGAGCAGTTCTTC
>TRBV29-1|-|-|TRBJ1-1
CSVSKGDTEAFF
TGCAGCGTTAGTAAGGGGGACACTGAAGCTTTCTTT
>TRBV29-1|-|-|TRBJ2-7
CSVERSRTDSSYEQYF
TGCAGCGTTGAACGTAGCCGGACGGACAGCTCCTACGAGCAGTACTTC
>TRBV29-1|TRBD1|-|TRBJ1-1
CSVGQGTEAFF
TGCAGCGTGGGACAGGGGACTGAAGCTTTCTTT
>TRBV10-3|TRBD2|-|TRBJ2-7
CAISGRGSSYEQYF
TGTGCCATCAGTGGGCGGGGGAGTTCCTACGAGCAGTACTTC
>TRBV25-1|-|few|TRBJ2-6
CASRESGANVLTF
TGTGCCAGCAGGGAGTCCGGGGCCAACGTCCTGACTTTC
>TRBV7-9|-|-|TRBJ2-1
CASSNYAGGSYNEQFF
TGTGCCAGCAGCAATTATGCCGGGGGCTCCTACAATGAGCAGTTCTTC
>TRBV7-2|-|-|TRBJ2-5
CASSPYDPGETQYF
TGTGCCAGCAGCCCCTACGACCCTGGGGAGACCCAGTACTTC
>TRBV30|-|few|TRBJ2-1
CAWKDNTGTRLNEQFF
TGTGCCTGGAAGGACAATACCGGGACCCGGCTCAATGAGCAGTTCTTC
>TRBV10-3|TRBD2|few|TRBJ2-5
CAISEPSGGIQETQYF
TGTGCCATCAGTGAACCTAGCGGGGGGATCCAAGAGACCCAGTACTTC
>TRBV2|TRBD1|few|TRBJ2-2
CASSVRTGNTGELFF
TGTGCCAGCAGTGTCCGGACAGGGAACACCGGGGAGCTGTTTTTT
>TRBV30|-|-|TRBJ2-3
CAWSADGPIGGDTQYF
TGTGCCTGGAGTGCTGACGGGCCGATCGGTGGAGATACGCAGTATTTT
>TRBV28|-|few|TRBJ1-1
CASSEYTEAFF
TGTGCCAGCAGTGAGTACACTGAAGCTTTCTTT
>TRBV14|TRBD1|-|TRBJ2-7
CASSHLKAPGQGASYEQYF
TGTGCCAGCAGCCACCTGAAGGCGCCGGGACAGGGAGCCTCCTACGAGCAGTACTTC
>TRBV29-1|TRBD2|few|TRBJ2-6
CSALAGGANVLTF
TGCAGCGCATTAGCGGGCGGGGCCAACGTCCTGACTTTC
>TRBV19|-|-|TRBJ2-6
CAIQDSSGANVLTF
TGTGCCATACAAGACAGTTCTGGGGCCAACGTCCTGACTTTC
>TRBV29-1|-|few|TRBJ2-3
CSVKQDITAFSTDTQYF
TGCAGCGTTAAACAGGATATCACAGCCTTTAGCACAGATACGCAGTATTTT
>TRBV29-1|TRBD2|few|TRBJ2-3
CSVWGGLAVSTDTQYF
TGCAGCGTTTGGGGGGGACTAGCGGTCTCCACAGATACGCAGTATTTT
>TRBV18|-|few|TRBJ1-1
CASSPGMAEAFF
TGTGCCAGCTCACCAGGAATGGCTGAAGCTTTCTTT
>TRBV2|-|-|TRBJ1-2
CASSESVGHGYTF
TGTGCCAGCAGTGAAAGCGTGGGACATGGCTACACCTTC
>TRBV30|TRBD2|-|TRBJ2-7
CAWNSGGEQYF
TGTGCCTGGAATTCGGGGGGCGAGCAGTACTTC
>TRBV30|-|-|TRBJ2-7
CAWSELLEQYF
TGTGCCTGGAGCGAACTTCTCGAGCAGTACTTC
>TRBV30|TRBD1|-|TRBJ1-2
CAWRGTGGLIGYTF
TGTGCCTGGAGAGGGACAGGGGGATTGATTGGCTACACCTTC
>TRBV29-1|-|few|TRBJ1-1
CSVGVGSGTEAFF
TGCAGCGTTGGAGTGGGGTCCGGAACTGAAGCTTTCTTT
>TRBV7-8|TRBD2|-|TRBJ2-1
CASSSTSGRAGEQFF
TGTGCCAGCAGCTCAACTAGCGGGAGGGCCGGTGAGCAGTTCTTC
>TRBV14|-|medium-sized|TRBJ2-5
CASSSYQETQYF
TGTGCCAGCAGCTCGTATCAAGAGACCCAGTACTTC
>TRBV7-2|-|few|TRBJ1-1
CASSLAVGSEAFF
TGTGCCAGCAGCTTAGCCGTCGGATCTGAAGCTTTCTTT
>TRBV28|-|few|TRBJ1-4
CASSRRSTYEKLFF
TGTGCCAGCAGCCGCCGAAGTACCTATGAAAAACTGTTTTTT
>TRBV29-1|TRBD1|few|TRBJ2-3
CSASPGQGGHTQYF
TGCAGCGCCAGCCCGGGACAGGGAGGGCATACGCAGTATTTT
>TRBV18|-|-|TRBJ1-1
CASSPGDKRITEAFF
TGTGCCAGCTCACCTGGGGACAAGCGCATCACTGAAGCTTTCTTT